This T cell receptor (beta chain) stems from a study of OX40 agonist ivuxolimab in advanced cancers. About the research overall: Patients took ivuxolimab, an agonistic anti-OX40 (CD134) antibody.

The table came from immunoSEQ multiplex PCR; TCRdb's copy has only in-frame clones and leaves some out. Among 25,000 to 40,000 clones listed, less than 90% were seen once. Study-level results: Antigens targeted by the expanded peripheral T cells were not determined. Clonal expansion by week 6 occurred in CD4+ and CD8+ blood T cells (at 0.1 to 3.0 mg/kg).

For this clone: Its antigen is undetermined.

Anyone with autoimmune disease history or systemic immunosuppression was excluded. CDR1 and CDR2 from the germline V gene are MGHRA and YSYEKL. The CDR3 covers 16 residues. V is TRBV4-1 and J is TRBJ2-7, with a weak D call TRBD2 (6 bases). Gene TRBJ2-1 matches the end of the DNA better, so the J call may be wrong. The starting material was CD4+ or CD8+ T cells sorted from blood, obtained in a trial of the OX40 agonist ivuxolimab. The source is an adult with an advanced solid tumor such as melanoma, head and neck, liver or kidney cancer. The CDR3 protein is CASSQDEGGTYNEQFF. The CDR3 bases are TGCGCCAGCAGCCAAGACGAGGGCGGGACCTACAATGAGCAGTTCTTC.